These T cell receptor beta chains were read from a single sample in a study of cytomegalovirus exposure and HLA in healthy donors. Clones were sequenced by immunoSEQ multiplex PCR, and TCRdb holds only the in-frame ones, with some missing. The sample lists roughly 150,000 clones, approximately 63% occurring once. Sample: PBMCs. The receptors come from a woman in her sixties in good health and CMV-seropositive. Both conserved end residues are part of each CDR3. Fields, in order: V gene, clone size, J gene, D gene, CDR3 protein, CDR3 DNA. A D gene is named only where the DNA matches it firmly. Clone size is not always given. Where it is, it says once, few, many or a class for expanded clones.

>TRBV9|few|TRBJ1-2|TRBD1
CASSVEGAGGTEGYTF
TGTGCCAGCAGCGTAGAGGGCGCGGGGGGGACAGAGGGCTACACCTTC
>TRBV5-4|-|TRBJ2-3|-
CASSLVDRYADTQYF
TGTGCCAGCAGCTTGGTCGACAGGTACGCAGATACGCAGTATTTT
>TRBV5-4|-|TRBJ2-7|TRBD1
CASSLGQGAYEQYF
TGTGCCAGCAGCTTAGGACAGGGCGCCTACGAGCAGTACTTC
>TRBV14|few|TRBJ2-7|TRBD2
CASSQDSGLATYEQYF
TGTGCCAGCAGCCAAGATAGCGGACTAGCCACCTACGAGCAGTACTTC
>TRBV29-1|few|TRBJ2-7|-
CSVRSPTSYEQYF
TGCAGCGTTCGGTCCCCCACCTCCTACGAGCAGTACTTC
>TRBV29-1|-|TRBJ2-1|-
CSVEGGPSSYNEQFF
TGCAGCGTTGAAGGGGGGCCAAGCTCCTACAATGAGCAGTTCTTC
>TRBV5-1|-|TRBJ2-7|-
CASSLQGTYEQYF
TGCGCCAGCAGCTTGCAGGGAACCTACGAGCAGTACTTC
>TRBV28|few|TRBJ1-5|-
CASSRQYIQPQHF
TGTGCCAGCAGTCGACAGTACATTCAGCCCCAGCATTTT
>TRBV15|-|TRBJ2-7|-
CATSRDSGKIHEQYF
TGTGCCACCAGCAGAGATTCGGGGAAGATCCACGAGCAGTACTTC
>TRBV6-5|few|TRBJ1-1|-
CASRGRGTEAFF
TGTGCCAGCAGGGGCAGGGGCACTGAAGCTTTCTTT
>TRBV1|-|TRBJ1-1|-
CTSSHGTGNTEAFF
TGCACCAGCAGCCACGGGACAGGGAACACTGAAGCTTTCTTT
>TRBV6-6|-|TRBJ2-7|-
CASSYDSGYEQYF
TGTGCCAGCAGTTACGATAGCGGCTACGAGCAGTACTTC
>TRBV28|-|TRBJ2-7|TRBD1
CASHPSGQGYEQYF
TGTGCCAGCCACCCCTCGGGACAGGGCTACGAGCAGTACTTC
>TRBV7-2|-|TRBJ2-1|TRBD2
CASSPTSGSYEQFF
TGTGCCAGCAGCCCCACTAGCGGGAGCTATGAGCAGTTCTTC
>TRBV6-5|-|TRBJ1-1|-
CASTDRPRTEAFF
TGTGCCAGCACCGACAGGCCGCGGACTGAAGCTTTCTTT
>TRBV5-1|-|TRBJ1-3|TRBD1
CASTGTGSGNTIYF
TGCGCCAGCACCGGGACAGGATCTGGAAACACCATATATTTT